Sequencing of this T cell receptor beta chain was carried out in a study of STAT5B mutations in CD4+ large granular lymphocyte leukemia. The ends were cut back, 8 bases at V and 5 bases at J, with 21 bases in the middle. This CDR3 has 15 amino acids. The germline CDR1 and CDR2 sequences are MNHEY and SMNVEV (reference sequence). This table comes from immunoSEQ multiplex PCR, and its TCRdb copy is limited to in-frame clones, with some not included. The sample lists more than 30,000 clones, about 89% occurring once. The origin of this receptor is a human donor in good health. Sample: CD4+ T cells from blood buffy coats. The chain joins TRBV27 to TRBJ2-5, with a weak D call TRBD1 (5 bases). The CDR3 DNA sequence: TGTGCCAGCGCAAGGGGAAGGGTCCCCTTGGAGACCCAGTACTTC. Amino acid sequence: CASARGRVPLETQYF.